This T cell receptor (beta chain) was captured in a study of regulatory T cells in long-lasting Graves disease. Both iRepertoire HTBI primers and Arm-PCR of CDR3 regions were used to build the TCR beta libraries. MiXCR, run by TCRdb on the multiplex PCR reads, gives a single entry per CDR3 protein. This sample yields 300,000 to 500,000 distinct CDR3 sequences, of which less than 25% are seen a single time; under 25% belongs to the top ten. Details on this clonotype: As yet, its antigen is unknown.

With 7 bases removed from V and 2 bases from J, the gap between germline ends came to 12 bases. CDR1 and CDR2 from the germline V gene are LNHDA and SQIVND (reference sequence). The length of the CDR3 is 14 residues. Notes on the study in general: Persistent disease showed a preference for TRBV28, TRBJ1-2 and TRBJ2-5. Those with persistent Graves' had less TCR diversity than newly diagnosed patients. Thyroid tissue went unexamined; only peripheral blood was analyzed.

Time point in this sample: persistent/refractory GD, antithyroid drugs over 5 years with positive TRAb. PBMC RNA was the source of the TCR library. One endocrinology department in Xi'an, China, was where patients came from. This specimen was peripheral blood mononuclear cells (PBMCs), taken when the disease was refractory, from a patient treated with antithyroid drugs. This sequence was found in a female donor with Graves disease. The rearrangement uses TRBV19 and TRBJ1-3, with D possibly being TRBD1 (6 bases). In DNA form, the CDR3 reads TGTGCCAGTACAGTACAGGGAACTGGAAACACCATATATTTT. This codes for CASTVQGTGNTIYF. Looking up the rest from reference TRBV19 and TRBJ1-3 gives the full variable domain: DGGITQSPKYLFRKEGQNVTLSCEQNLNHDAMYWYRQDPGQGLRLIYYSQIVNDFQKGDIAEGYSVSREKKESFPLTVTSAQKNPTAFYLCASTVQGTGNTIYFGEGSWLTVV.